The 4 T cell receptor beta chains in this list originate from one sample, sequenced in a study of T cell responses to AZD1222 COVID-19 vaccine. Using immunoSEQ multiplex PCR, the repertoire was profiled, and TCRdb retains in-frame clones only, with some absent. The sample shows 90,000 to 130,000 clones, about four fifths of them seen only once. Sequencing was performed on peripheral blood, taken on day 0 of AZD1222 vaccination. The receptors stem from an adult in good health.

This rearrangement joins TRBV3-1 (or the pseudogene TRBV3-2) to TRBJ2-7, with D perhaps TRBD2 (7 bases). V was cut by 1 base and J by 2 bases, with 15 bases left in between. This CDR3 comprises 16 residues. The germline V gene encodes CDR1 LGHDT and CDR2 YNNKEL (reference sequence). CDR3 in amino acids: CASSQGVGGRAYEQYF. The CDR3 region has the DNA TGTGCCAGCAGCCAAGGTGTAGGGGGGAGGGCCTACGAGCAGTACTTC.

The chain couples TRBV6-5 to TRBJ1-2; 7 nucleotides match TRBD1. The CDR3 is 13 residues long. Germline loops: CDR1 MNHEY, CDR2 SVGAGI. V was pared by 4 bases and J by 5 bases, with 4 bases of the junction left unmatched. In nucleotides, the CDR3 is TGTGCCAGCAGTTCCCAGGGGGGGTATGGCTACACCTTC. Residues: CASSSQGGYGYTF.

V is TRBV19 and J is TRBJ1-1, with D perhaps TRBD1 (6 bases). The germline gives CDR1 LNHDA, CDR2 SQIVND (reference sequence). The CDR3 covers 14 residues. The ends were cut back, 6 bases at V and 5 bases at J, with 16 bases in the middle. This chain's CDR3 is CASRAGEGVTEAFF. DNA of the CDR3: TGTGCCAGTAGAGCCGGGGAGGGGGTAACTGAAGCTTTCTTT.

V is TRBV4-2 and J is TRBJ2-1; 11 bases are a match to TRBD2. The CDR3 extends over 17 amino acids. Germline V gene lookup returns CDR1 LGHNA and CDR2 YNFKEQ. V lost 2 bases, J lost 4 bases, and 7 bases stayed unmatched. CDR3 in amino acids: CASSQRTSGGRYNEQFF. The CDR3 coding sequence is TGTGCCAGCAGCCAACGAACTAGCGGGGGCCGGTACAATGAGCAGTTCTTC.